A single sample gave rise to the 15 T cell receptor beta chains below, sequenced in a study of radiotherapy plus CTLA-4 blockade in lung cancer. Repertoires were generated with immunoSEQ multiplex PCR, while TCRdb's copy carries only in-frame clones and drops some. The sample has some 100,000 clones, nearly 80% seen once. Sequenced here: peripheral blood, sampled from a patient treated with radiotherapy plus ipilimumab. These receptor sequences come from a human donor with non-small cell lung cancer who had a partial response to radiotherapy plus ipilimumab.

The rearrangement links TRBV19 to TRBJ1-5, with 7 nucleotides matching TRBD1. The V gene's germline CDR1 is LNHDA and CDR2 SQIVND (reference sequence). V lost 2 bases to trimming and J lost 2 bases; unmatched junction nucleotides: 3. The CDR3 contains 15 residues. The CDR3 DNA sequence: TGTGCCAGTAGTATAACCACAGGGGGCAATCAGCCCCAGCATTTT. Its protein is CASSITTGGNQPQHF.

Here the CDR3 DNA reads TGTGCCAGTAGTACACAGGGTCTTAGCTCCTACGAGCAGTACTTC. Protein sequence: CASSTQGLSSYEQYF. This chain connects TRBV19 to TRBJ2-7; a possible D gene is TRBD1 (6 bases). The CDR3 runs to 15 residues. The V gene lost 4 bases and the J gene lost 0 bases, with 13 bases spanning the gap. Looked up from germline, CDR1 is LNHDA and CDR2 is SQIVND (reference sequence).

Only one count was recorded for this clone. CDR3 sequence reads: CASSVDLFGELFF. CDR3 in DNA: TGTGCCAGCAGCGTAGATCTTTTCGGGGAGCTGTTTTTT. The rearrangement links TRBV9 to TRBJ2-2; D unclear. The CDR3 loop spans 13 amino acids. Germline V CDR1 and CDR2: SGDLS, YYNGEE. Trimming left V 0 bases short and J 7 bases short, with 7 bases between.

The V call is TRBV5-1, the J call TRBJ1-3; 7 nucleotides agree with TRBD1. The CDR3 is 15 amino acids. J lost 0 bases, V lost 3 bases, and 3 bases had no gene match. CDR1 and CDR2 from the germline V gene are SGHRS and YFSETQ. CDR3 amino acids: CASSWDSISGNTIYF. The CDR3 DNA follows: TGCGCCAGCAGCTGGGACAGTATCTCTGGAAACACCATATATTTT.

This chain joins TRBV18 and TRBJ1-1; maybe TRBD1 (6 bases). The CDR3 runs 13 residues. CDR1 is KGHSH and CDR2 is LQKENI in the germline V gene. Trimming pared 3 bases from V and 5 bases from J, leaving 10 bases between. CDR3: CASSPSGETEAFF. The DNA of the CDR3 is TGTGCCAGCTCACCCTCAGGGGAAACTGAAGCTTTCTTT.

This rearrangement joins TRBV6-5 to TRBJ1-5; D call uncertain. V was pared by 0 bases and J by 5 bases, with 5 bases between. Germline CDR1 MNHEY, CDR2 SVGAGI. The CDR3 spans 13 residues. For the CDR3, the DNA is TGTGCCAGCAGTTACTCTCGGGATCAGCCCCAGCATTTT. Protein product: CASSYSRDQPQHF.

This clone has more than one count but fewer than ten. The V and J genes are TRBV7-9 and TRBJ1-3, with 8 bases lining up with TRBD1. Germline loops: CDR1 SEHNR, CDR2 FQNEAQ (reference sequence). This CDR3 comprises 15 residues. Unmatched junction bases numbered 4, after V lost 2 bases and J lost 4 bases. The CDR3 loop is CASSLTWTGGNTIYF. The CDR3 coding sequence is TGTGCCAGCAGCTTAACTTGGACAGGGGGAAACACCATATATTTT. Full variable domain (rest looked up from reference TRBV7-9 and TRBJ1-3): DTGVSQNPRHKITKRGQNVTFRCDPISEHNRLYWYRQTLGQGPEFLTYFQNEAQLEKSRLLSDRFSAERPKGSFSTLEIQRTEQGDSAMYLCASSLTWTGGNTIYFGEGSWLTVV.

The CDR3 DNA reads TGTGCCAGCAGAAGGCGGGGACAGGGGTGGGAGACCCAGTACTTC. This sequence encodes CASRRRGQGWETQYF. V and J are TRBV2 and TRBJ2-5; 10 positions match TRBD1. J was trimmed by 5 bases and V by 6 bases; bases with no gene match: 9. Germline values: CDR1 SNHLY, CDR2 FYNNEI. The CDR3 has 15 residues.

The chain couples TRBV19 to TRBJ1-5; tentatively, D is TRBD1 (6 bases). Looked up from germline, CDR1 is LNHDA and CDR2 is SQIVND (reference sequence). CDR3 length equals 18 residues. V lost 1 base and J 0 bases, leaving 16 bases between the germline ends. DNA of the CDR3: TGTGCCAGTAGTATAGTTGACAGGCGGATCTTTAGCAATCAGCCCCAGCATTTT. It encodes CASSIVDRRIFSNQPQHF.

The chain joins TRBV27 to TRBJ1-5; maybe TRBD1 (5 bases). The germline CDR1 and CDR2 sequences are MNHEY and SMNVEV (reference sequence). The CDR3 runs 13 residues. Trimming stripped 8 bases from V and 4 bases from J, with 12 bases between. This CDR3 reads CASGRTRNQPQHF. The DNA for the CDR3 is TGTGCCAGCGGTCGGACAAGAAATCAGCCCCAGCATTTT.

V is TRBV14 and J is TRBJ2-3; perhaps TRBD2 as D (5 bases). Germline lookup yields CDR1 SGHDN and CDR2 FVKESK. Trimming removed 4 bases at V and 4 bases at J, with 24 bases between. This CDR3 has 18 amino acids. The CDR3 DNA reads as TGTGCCAGCAGCCCGACGCTTCTCTCCTGGACGGGGTCAGATACGCAGTATTTT. As protein: CASSPTLLSWTGSDTQYF.

This chain links TRBV27 with TRBJ2-7, with 8 bases fitting TRBD1. The CDR3 contains 15 residues. V gave up 0 bases and J gave up 4 bases; unmatched junction bases: 5. Germline CDR1 MNHEY, CDR2 SMNVEV (reference sequence). The CDR3 nucleotides are TGTGCCAGCAGTTTATCCCCAGGGGGCATTTACGAGCAGTACTTC. As protein: CASSLSPGGIYEQYF.

The chain has TRBV9 and TRBJ2-5; 7 bases are shared with TRBD2. This CDR3 has 15 residues. Germline CDR1 is SGDLS and CDR2 is YYNGEE. Unmatched junction bases numbered 4, after V lost 0 bases and J lost 2 bases. The CDR3 bases are TGTGCCAGCAGCGTAGGGGGTAGCGGGCAAGAGACCCAGTACTTC. Protein: CASSVGGSGQETQYF.

The chain employs TRBV5-1 and TRBJ2-5; 8 bases match TRBD2. CDR1 SGHRS and CDR2 YFSETQ come from the germline V gene. The length of the CDR3 is 16 residues. V shed 0 bases, J shed 1 base, and the junction held 5 bases outside the gene matches. The chain's CDR3 is CASSLGGRGGQETQYF. The CDR3 coding sequence is TGCGCCAGCAGCTTGGGGGGACGGGGGGGCCAAGAGACCCAGTACTTC.

The chain combines TRBV7-9 with TRBJ1-1, with D hard to call. Looked up from germline, CDR1 is SEHNR and CDR2 is FQNEAQ (reference sequence). The CDR3 consists of 15 residues. V was trimmed by 5 bases and J by 2 bases, leaving 15 bases between them. Here the CDR3 reads CASSPTINLNTEAFF. The DNA of the CDR3 is TGTGCCAGCAGCCCCACAATAAATCTTAACACTGAAGCTTTCTTT.